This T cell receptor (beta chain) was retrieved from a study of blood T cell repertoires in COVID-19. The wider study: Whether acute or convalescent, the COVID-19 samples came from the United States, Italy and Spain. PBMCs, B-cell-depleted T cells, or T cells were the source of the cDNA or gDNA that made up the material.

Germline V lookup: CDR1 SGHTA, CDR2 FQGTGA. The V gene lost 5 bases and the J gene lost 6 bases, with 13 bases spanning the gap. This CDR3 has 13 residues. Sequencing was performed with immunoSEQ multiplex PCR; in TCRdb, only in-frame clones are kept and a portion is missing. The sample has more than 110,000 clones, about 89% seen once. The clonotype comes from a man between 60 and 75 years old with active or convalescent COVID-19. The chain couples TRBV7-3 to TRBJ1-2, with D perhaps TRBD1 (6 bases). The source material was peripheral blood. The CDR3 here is CASSQGTLHGYTF. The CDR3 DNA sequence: TGTGCCAGCAGCCAGGGGACATTACATGGCTACACCTTC.